Presented here are 18 T cell receptor beta chains from one specimen sequenced in a study of CD8 T cells in Susac syndrome. When the RNA was reverse transcribed, random hexamers were used with an input of roughly 0.45 to 1 ug. TCRdb re-analysed the immunoSEQ multiplex PCR reads in MiXCR, keeping a single row per CDR3 protein. Of roughly 150,000 distinct CDR3 sequences in the sample, about 95% were seen once. Sequencing was done on a sample of CD4+ T cells from PBMCs. These receptors originate from a human donor with Susac syndrome.

The J gene is TRBJ1-1, the V gene TRBV5-1, with a tentative D call TRBD1 (5 bases). V was cut by 3 bases and J by 2 bases, with 11 bases left in between. The CDR3 is 14 residues long. Germline V gene sequence: CDR1 SGHRS, CDR2 YFSETQ. CDR3 loop: CASSWGLSNTEAFF. CDR3 DNA: TGCGCCAGCAGCTGGGGACTCTCAAACACTGAAGCTTTCTTT.

This clonotype has just a few counts. The rearrangement joins TRBV7-2 to TRBJ2-6; 9 bases fit TRBD1. CDR1 SGHTA and CDR2 FQGNSA come from the germline V gene. The junction had 5 bases not matched to a gene; V was cut back by 5 bases and J by 0 bases. This CDR3 contains 17 residues. Here the CDR3 reads CASSRGTGTSGANVLTF. For the CDR3, the DNA is TGTGCCAGCAGCCGCGGGACAGGGACCTCTGGGGCCAACGTCCTGACTTTC. Full variable domain (rest looked up from reference TRBV7-2 and TRBJ2-6): GAGVSQSPSNKVTEKGKDVELRCDPISGHTALYWYRQSLGQGLEFLIYFQGNSAPDKSGLPSDRFSAERTGGSVSTLTIQRTQQEDSAVYLCASSRGTGTSGANVLTFGAGSRLTVL.

This rearrangement joins TRBV4-3 to TRBJ2-4; D is perhaps TRBD1 (6 bases). With 0 bases removed from V and 8 bases from J, the gap between germline ends came to 23 bases. The CDR3 has 18 residues. Germline V lookup: CDR1 LGHNA, CDR2 YSLEER. CDR3 loop: CASSQELPAGPGADIQYF. As DNA, the CDR3 is TGCGCCAGCAGCCAAGAGCTGCCGGCCGGGCCAGGGGCGGACATTCAGTACTTC.

The genes are TRBV13 and TRBJ1-1, with D tentatively TRBD1 (6 bases). Trimming stripped 4 bases from V and 4 bases from J, with 16 bases between. The CDR3 has 15 amino acids. CDR1 is PRHDT and CDR2 is FYEKMQ in the germline V gene (reference sequence). CDR3 in DNA: TGTGCCAGCAGCTCGGGAGACAGGATAATCACTGAAGCTTTCTTT. Amino acids: CASSSGDRIITEAFF. Full variable domain (missing parts from reference TRBV13 and TRBJ1-1): AAGVIQSPRHLIKEKRETATLKCYPIPRHDTVYWYQQGPGQDPQFLISFYEKMQSDKGSIPDRFSAQQFSDYHSELNMSSLELGDSALYFCASSSGDRIITEAFFGQGTRLTVV.

The chain joins TRBV4-2 to TRBJ2-7; 9 bases match TRBD2. There are 19 residues in the CDR3. Trimming at V came to 3 bases and at J to 0 bases, leaving 15 bases not matched to a gene. Germline V gene data show CDR1 as LGHNA and CDR2 as YNFKEQ. CDR3 loop: CASSHVRLAGPQTSYEQYF. DNA of the CDR3: TGTGCCAGCAGCCATGTCCGGCTAGCGGGGCCGCAGACCTCCTACGAGCAGTACTTC.

V usage is TRBV27 and J usage is TRBJ1-4; D unresolved. The CDR3 is made up of 16 amino acids. Trimming removed 5 bases from V and 7 bases from J, with 20 bases in between. CDR1 and CDR2 (germline): MNHEY, SMNVEV (reference sequence). The CDR3 DNA sequence: TGTGCCAGCAGTCCCTCCCGGACGGTGCGGGGTGAAAAACTGTTTTTT. It codes for CASSPSRTVRGEKLFF.

The V and J genes are TRBV12-3 or TRBV12-4 and TRBJ2-3; no definite D call. V lost 3 bases to trimming and J lost 4 bases, with 11 bases between them. The CDR3 covers 14 residues. The CDR3: CASSLVGGADTQYF. The CDR3 bases are TGTGCCAGCAGTTTGGTCGGTGGCGCAGATACGCAGTATTTT.

V is TRBV4-3 and J is TRBJ1-1; no firm D call. CDR1 and CDR2 (germline): LGHNA, YSLEER. Trimming shortened V by 2 bases and J by 3 bases, and 7 bases separated the two germline ends. This CDR3 comprises 13 residues. The DNA of the CDR3 is TGCGCCAGCAGCCAACTGGGGTACACTGAAGCTTTCTTT. This translates into CASSQLGYTEAFF.

This clonotype occurred once. This chain connects TRBV5-1 to TRBJ1-1, with a possible D match to TRBD1 (6 bases). The CDR3 spans 14 residues. The V end lost 7 bases, the J end lost 4 bases, and 17 bases lay between the germline ends. Germline lookup yields CDR1 SGHRS and CDR2 YFSETQ. The CDR3 protein is CASGPQGVGTEAFF. The CDR3 region has the DNA TGCGCCAGCGGACCACAGGGAGTCGGCACTGAAGCTTTCTTT.

This chain connects TRBV20-1 to TRBJ2-2, with TRBD2 matching over 12 bases. CDR1 and CDR2 from the germline V gene are DFQATT and SNEGSKA (reference sequence). V lost 1 base, J lost 7 bases, and 7 bases stayed unmatched. The CDR3 is 16 residues long. The CDR3 region has the DNA TGCAGTGCTAGAGCCCTAGCGGGGGGGCCTGGCGGGGAGCTGTTTTTT. The encoded protein is CSARALAGGPGGELFF.

This clonotype was seen only once. This rearrangement joins TRBV15 to TRBJ2-7; 8 bases agree with TRBD2. After removal of 3 bases from V and 3 bases from J, the junction contained 10 bases not matched to a gene. From germline, CDR1 is LNHNV and CDR2 YYDKDF (reference sequence). This CDR3 comprises 16 residues. The CDR3 coding sequence is TGTGCCACCAGCAGCCGTCCCGGGGGGGGTGGCTACGAGCAGTACTTC. Translated: CATSSRPGGGGYEQYF.

This clonotype was observed a single time. The gene calls are TRBV20-1 and TRBJ1-6, with TRBD1 matching 7 bases. The V and J ends lost 3 bases and 9 bases, in that order; junction bases with no gene match: 8. The CDR3 covers 14 residues. The V gene's germline CDR1 is DFQATT and CDR2 SNEGSKA (reference sequence). The CDR3 DNA is TGCAGTGCTAGTGCCGGACAGGAAGGTTCACCCCTCCACTTT. Translating it yields CSASAGQEGSPLHF.

The chain has TRBV12-3 or TRBV12-4 and TRBJ1-1; D unclear. The V end was cut by 8 bases, the J end by 6 bases, with 10 bases between. CDR3 length: 11 residues. The DNA of the CDR3 is TGTGCCAGCGCTATTCGGGCTGAAGCTTTCTTT. The encoded protein is CASAIRAEAFF.

CDR3: CATRRGQVIDTQYF. CDR3 bases: TGTGCCACCCGCCGAGGACAGGTCATCGATACGCAGTATTTT. The chain carries TRBV15 and TRBJ2-3; 7 bases match TRBD1. The CDR3 runs 14 residues. The ends lost 8 bases at V and 6 bases at J; junction bases unmatched: 11. Germline-derived CDR1 and CDR2 are LNHNV and YYDKDF (reference sequence).

This clonotype appeared once. J is TRBJ2-3 and V is TRBV9; D unclear. V gave up 0 bases and J gave up 4 bases, with 6 bases separating them. There are 13 residues in the CDR3. Per germline, CDR1 SGDLS and CDR2 YYNGEE. CDR3 sequence: CASSVVSPDTQYF. The CDR3 bases are TGTGCCAGCAGCGTAGTTAGCCCAGATACGCAGTATTTT.

The chain uses TRBV7-9 and TRBJ1-5; TRBD1 matches at 9 bases. The CDR3 sequence is 16 residues long. Germline CDR1 SEHNR, CDR2 FQNEAQ (reference sequence). The V segment lost 4 bases and the J segment 6 bases; nucleotides outside the gene matches: 10. CDR3 in amino acids: CASSSNPGQGAQPQHF. The CDR3 nucleotides are TGTGCCAGCAGCTCGAACCCGGGACAGGGAGCTCAGCCCCAGCATTTT.

This rearrangement joins TRBV29-1 to TRBJ2-5; D call uncertain. Germline-derived CDR1 and CDR2 are SQVTM and ANQGSEA. The CDR3 has 10 amino acids. V was cut by 7 bases and J by 7 bases, with 10 bases left in between. The CDR3 nucleotides are TGCAGCGGAAAGTTTGGGACCCAGTACTTC. This sequence encodes CSGKFGTQYF.

The J gene is TRBJ2-3, the V gene TRBV29-1, with 11 bases fitting TRBD2. The CDR3 has 15 residues. Unmatched junction bases numbered 7, after V lost 3 bases and J lost 5 bases. The V gene's germline CDR1 is SQVTM and CDR2 ANQGSEA. CDR3 loop: CSVDSLAGGGDTQYF. The CDR3 DNA sequence: TGCAGCGTTGACTCCCTAGCGGGGGGTGGAGATACGCAGTATTTT.